Included here is one T cell receptor (beta chain) sequence, with context. Its antigen is undetermined. Here immunoSEQ multiplex PCR was the method, and the copy in TCRdb shows in-frame clones only, minus some. The sample contains 90,000 to 150,000 clones, 85% to 90% of which appear only once. This CDR3 is 17 amino acids long. The V gene's germline CDR1 is LNHDA and CDR2 SQIVND (reference sequence). V lost 3 bases and J lost 0; bases outside the gene matches: 5. The sample is drawn from a study of T cell responses to AZD1222 COVID-19 vaccine. On the study more broadly: Pooling was applied to second doses at about 4 or about 12 weeks. Study observations and caveats: White British people made up most donors, females outnumbered males, and clonal diversity was possibly underestimated. Once two AZD1222 doses were given, Spike-specific TCR breadth and depth went up.

This receptor was taken from an adult in good health. This chain joins TRBV19 and TRBJ2-1, with 10 bases fitting TRBD2. Sequences were derived from peripheral blood, sampled on day 0 of AZD1222 vaccination. The CDR3 sequence: CASSIMASGSSYNEQFF. CDR3 bases: TGTGCCAGTAGTATCATGGCTAGCGGGAGCTCCTACAATGAGCAGTTCTTC. Full variable domain (rest looked up from reference TRBV19 and TRBJ2-1): DGGITQSPKYLFRKEGQNVTLSCEQNLNHDAMYWYRQDPGQGLRLIYYSQIVNDFQKGDIAEGYSVSREKKESFPLTVTSAQKNPTAFYLCASSIMASGSSYNEQFFGPGTRLTVL.